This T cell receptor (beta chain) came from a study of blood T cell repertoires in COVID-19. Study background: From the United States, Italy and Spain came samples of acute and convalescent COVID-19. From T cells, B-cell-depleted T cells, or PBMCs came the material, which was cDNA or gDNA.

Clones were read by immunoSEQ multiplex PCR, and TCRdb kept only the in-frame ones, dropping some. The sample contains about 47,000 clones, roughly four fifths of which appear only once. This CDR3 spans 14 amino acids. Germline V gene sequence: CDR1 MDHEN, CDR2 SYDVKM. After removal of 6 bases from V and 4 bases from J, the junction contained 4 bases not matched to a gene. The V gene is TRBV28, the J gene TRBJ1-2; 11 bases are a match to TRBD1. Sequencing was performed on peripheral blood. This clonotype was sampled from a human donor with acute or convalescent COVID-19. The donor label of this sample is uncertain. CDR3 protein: CASRSGQGGYGYTF. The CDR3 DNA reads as TGTGCCAGCAGGTCGGGACAGGGGGGCTATGGCTACACCTTC.